The 13 T cell receptor beta chains presented below share a single source sample, sequenced in a study of blood T cell repertoires in COVID-19. Sequencing used immunoSEQ multiplex PCR; TCRdb keeps in-frame clones, though not all of them. This sample yields 250,000 to 350,000 clones, of which about nine tenths are seen a single time; 2.5% to 3.5% belongs to the top ten. Specimen: PBMCs or T cells enriched from blood (not recorded which). These receptor sequences come from a woman aged 45 to 65 who had recovered from COVID-19.

The J gene is TRBJ2-2, the V gene TRBV21-1; TRBD2 reflects the table's D call only, with no check against the DNA. TRBV21-1 is noted as a pseudogene. The CDR3 spans 15 residues. The CDR3 region has the DNA TGTGCCAGCAGCAAGAGGTCTGAAAACACCGGGGAGCTGTTTTTT. It is translated as CASSKRSENTGELFF.

The chain carries TRBV7-2 and TRBJ1-1, with TRBD1 identical over 7 bases. The CDR3 runs to 15 residues. Germline-derived CDR1 and CDR2 are SGHTA and FQGNSA. V lost 1 base to trimming and J lost 1 base; unmatched junction nucleotides: 3. The DNA for the CDR3 is TGTGCCAGCAGCTTAGATGGGACAGAGAACACTGAAGCTTTCTTT. Its protein is CASSLDGTENTEAFF.

The J gene is TRBJ2-2, the V gene TRBV7-3; TRBD2 agrees at 7 bases. This CDR3 contains 15 residues. The V segment lost 6 bases and the J segment 4 bases; nucleotides outside the gene matches: 8. Germline CDR1 and CDR2: SGHTA and FQGTGA. The CDR3, as DNA: TGTGCCAGCAGACCCGTTCCGGGGGGCACCGGGGAGCTGTTTTTT. Its protein is CASRPVPGGTGELFF.

The chain carries TRBV9 and TRBJ1-2; 8 nucleotides line up with TRBD1. With 5 bases clipped from V and 8 bases from J, the junction kept 8 bases outside the gene matches. The CDR3 contains 13 residues. Germline V gene lookup returns CDR1 SGDLS and CDR2 YYNGEE. CDR3 nucleotides: TGTGCCAGCAGTCAACAGGGGGATTACGGCTACACCTTC. Protein product: CASSQQGDYGYTF.

V and J are TRBV7-6 and TRBJ2-2; D unclear. The CDR3 covers 14 residues. V was pared by 1 base and J by 1 base, with 4 bases between. Germline V gene lookup returns CDR1 SGHVS and CDR2 FNYEAQ. The CDR3, as DNA: TGTGCCAGCAGCTTAGGACTGAACACCGGGGAGCTGTTTTTT. Amino acids: CASSLGLNTGELFF.

This clone was counted between two and nine times. This chain joins TRBV7-2 and TRBJ2-7; 8 bases match TRBD2. Germline V CDR1 and CDR2: SGHTA, FQGNSA. The CDR3 is made up of 16 amino acids. V trimming: 5 bases; J trimming: 2 bases; junction bases outside the gene matches: 11. DNA for the CDR3: TGTGCCAGCAGCACAGAATATGCGGGAGGCACCTACGAGCAGTACTTC. Translation: CASSTEYAGGTYEQYF.

Here the CDR3 reads CASSEDRTSGNTIYF. The CDR3 bases are TGTGCCAGCAGTGAGGACAGGACCTCTGGAAACACCATATATTTT. The V call is TRBV6-2 or TRBV6-3, the J call TRBJ1-3, with 7 positions matching TRBD1. V was pared by 5 bases and J by 0 bases, with 4 bases of the junction left unmatched. The germline V gene has CDR1 MNHEY and CDR2 SVGEGT. CDR3 length: 15 residues.

V usage is TRBV2 and J usage is TRBJ1-3, with a possible D match to TRBD1 (5 bases). This CDR3 is 12 amino acids long. V was pared by 7 bases and J by 7 bases, with 11 bases between. Germline CDR1 and CDR2: SNHLY and FYNNEI. CDR3: CASTDTGNTIYF. CDR3 bases: TGTGCCAGCACGGACACCGGGAACACCATATATTTT.

The chain combines TRBV28 with TRBJ1-5; tentative D call: TRBD1 (6 bases). The CDR3 extends over 16 amino acids. Germline V lookup: CDR1 MDHEN, CDR2 SYDVKM. Trimming cost V 5 bases and J 6 bases, with 20 bases left between them. CDR3 loop: CASSKGGVGDGQPQHF. CDR3 nucleotide sequence: TGTGCCAGCAGTAAAGGGGGAGTAGGGGATGGTCAGCCCCAGCATTTT.

The genes are TRBV7-3 and TRBJ2-1, with 8 bases matching TRBD1. Trimming removed 2 bases from V and 7 bases from J; junction bases left unmatched: 1. The CDR3 contains 13 residues. Germline V gene lookup returns CDR1 SGHTA and CDR2 FQGTGA. CDR3 DNA sequence: TGTGCCAGCAGCTTAGGGACAGGTAATGAGCAGTTCTTC. Protein product: CASSLGTGNEQFF.

V is TRBV7-2 and J is TRBJ2-7; 7 nucleotides agree with TRBD2. The CDR3 sequence is 15 residues long. Trimming took 5 bases from V and 4 from J; bases not matched to a gene: 11. Germline V lookup: CDR1 SGHTA, CDR2 FQGNSA. The CDR3 reads CASSRTGTNAYEQYF. DNA of the CDR3: TGTGCCAGCAGCCGCACCGGGACTAACGCTTACGAGCAGTACTTC.

The gene calls are TRBV18 and TRBJ1-1; 11 bases agree with TRBD1. This CDR3 comprises 14 residues. Germline-derived CDR1 and CDR2 are KGHSH and LQKENI. Losses at the gene ends were 6 bases for V and 3 bases for J; bases not matched to a gene: 3. In nucleotides, the CDR3 is TGTGCCAGCTCCGGACAGGGGGCGGACACTGAAGCTTTCTTT. Translating gives CASSGQGADTEAFF.

This clone was recorded only once. The rearrangement uses TRBV19 and TRBJ1-2; 8 bases fit TRBD1. This CDR3 comprises 13 residues. Germline CDR1 reads LNHDA; CDR2 reads SQIVND (reference sequence). V shed 5 bases and J 13 bases; nucleotides not matched to a gene: 12. This CDR3 is CASSPRQGTPSTF. In DNA form, the CDR3 reads TGTGCCAGTAGTCCAAGACAGGGGACGCCAAGCACCTTC.